This entry describes one T cell receptor (beta chain). Its antigen has not been determined. No clone much larger than this one lies a single base away; base qualities are absent. The source of the sample is a study of T cell changes during pregnancy in multiple sclerosis (dated by TCRdb to about 2019). For context, the study as a whole: In women with multiple sclerosis, the researchers looked at how the T cell repertoire shifted as pregnancy progressed.

The cysteine opens and the phenylalanine closes a CDR3 of 15 amino acids. The entry retains the CDR3 DNA only, 45 bases that are in frame from base 1. The germline V end is reduced by 1 base and the J end by 4 bases; junction bases left unmatched: 3. CDR1 and CDR2, per the germline V gene, are SGHTA and FQGNSA. The library was produced with the immunoSEQ multiplex PCR assay. TCRdb obtained this table from immuneACCESS and retained in-frame rearrangements with V and J assigned. These tables miss some clones; where compared with another copy, unresolved V genes account for less than half of the shortfall, and the remainder is unexplained. This sample comprises about 59,000 clones, around 90% of them detected only once. The ten largest clones add up to 2.8% of the sample.

The receptor chain draws on TRBV7-2 and TRBJ2-5; 10 bases in the middle match TRBD2. The origin of this receptor is a female donor in good health, enrolled as a control in a pregnancy study. Sequenced material: peripheral blood, taken in the third trimester of pregnancy. CDR3 protein: CASSLDVAGGETQYF. The DNA is TGTGCCAGCAGCTTAGATGTAGCGGGAGGAGAGACCCAGTACTTC.